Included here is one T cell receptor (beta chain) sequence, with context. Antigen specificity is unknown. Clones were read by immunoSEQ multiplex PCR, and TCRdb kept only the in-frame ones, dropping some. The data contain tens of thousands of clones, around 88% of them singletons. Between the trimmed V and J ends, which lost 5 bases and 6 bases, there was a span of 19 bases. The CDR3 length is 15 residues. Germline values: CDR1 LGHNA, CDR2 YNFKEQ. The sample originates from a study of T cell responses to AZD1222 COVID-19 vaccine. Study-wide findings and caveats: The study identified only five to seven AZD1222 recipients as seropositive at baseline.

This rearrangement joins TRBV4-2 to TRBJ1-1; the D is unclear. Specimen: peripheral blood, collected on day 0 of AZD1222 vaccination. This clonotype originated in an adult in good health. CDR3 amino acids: CASSSEDPRLAEAFF. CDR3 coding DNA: TGTGCCAGCAGCTCGGAAGATCCCCGCTTAGCTGAAGCTTTCTTT.